The clone carrying this T cell receptor beta chain has a count of ten or more. The germline gene is not matched at one end of the junction; a read error may be the cause. This entry is derived from a study of identical twins. TCRdb re-derived calls from the 5' RACE reads in MiXCR, one entry per CDR3 protein. Counted here are 250,000 or so distinct CDR3 sequences, around 8.3% occurring once; the ten biggest clones make up less than 4%. This CDR3 region has 13 residues. The sample was also linked to a second study, of yellow fever vaccine responses in identical twins. As that study records: Reportedly, the response of twins' T cells to the vaccine seemed partly convergent, partly personalized.

The clonotype originates from a woman aged 18-29 years in good health. V usage is TRBV12-3 or TRBV12-4 and J usage is TRBJ2-7, with 11 nucleotides matching TRBD2. The sequenced sample was CD8+ T cells sorted from blood. The CDR3 DNA reads TGTGCCAGCAGTCTAGCGGGGGGCTACGAGGAGTACTTC. Protein product: CASSLAGGYEEYF.